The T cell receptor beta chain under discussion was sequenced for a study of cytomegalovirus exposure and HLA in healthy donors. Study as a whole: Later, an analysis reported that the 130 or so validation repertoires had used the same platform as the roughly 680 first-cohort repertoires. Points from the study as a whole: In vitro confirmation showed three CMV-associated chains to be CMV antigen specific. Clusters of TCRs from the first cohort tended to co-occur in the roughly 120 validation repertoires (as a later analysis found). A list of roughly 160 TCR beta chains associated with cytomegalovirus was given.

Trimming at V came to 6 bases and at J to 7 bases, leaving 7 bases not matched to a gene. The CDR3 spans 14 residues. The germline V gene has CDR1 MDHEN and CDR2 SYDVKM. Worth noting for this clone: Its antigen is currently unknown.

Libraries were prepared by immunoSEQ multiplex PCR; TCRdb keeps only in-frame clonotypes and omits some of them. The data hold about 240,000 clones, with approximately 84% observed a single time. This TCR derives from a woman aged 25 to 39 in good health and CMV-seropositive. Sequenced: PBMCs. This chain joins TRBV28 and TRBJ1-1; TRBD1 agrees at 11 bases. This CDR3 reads CASRGGDRGGEAFF. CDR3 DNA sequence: TGTGCCAGCAGGGGTGGGGACAGGGGGGGTGAAGCTTTCTTT.